These 26 T cell receptor beta chains were all obtained from the same sample, sequenced in a study of cytotoxic CD8 clonotypes in ibrutinib-treated CLL. Measured with immunoSEQ multiplex PCR; TCRdb has only the in-frame clones, and not every one. The table records more than 150,000 clones, around 72% of them present only once. The sequences come from PBMCs, collected after 24 months of ibrutinib treatment. Source of these receptors: a human donor with chronic lymphocytic leukemia.

Only a few counts were recorded for this clone. The gene calls are TRBV7-3 and TRBJ1-1, with D maybe TRBD1 (5 bases). Trimming removed 5 bases from V and 7 bases from J, with 11 bases in between. Germline values: CDR1 SGHTA, CDR2 FQGTGA. The CDR3 runs 12 residues. DNA of the CDR3: TGTGCCAGCAGCCCACCGGGACTTGAAGCTTTCTTT. Protein: CASSPPGLEAFF.

This clone was seen only a few times. The rearrangement links TRBV2 to TRBJ1-5; TRBD1 aligns across 7 bases. Germline loops: CDR1 SNHLY, CDR2 FYNNEI. Losses at the gene ends were 5 bases for V and 0 bases for J; bases not matched to a gene: 1. The CDR3 is made up of 14 amino acids. CDR3 amino acids: CASSRDSSNQPQHF. CDR3 coding DNA: TGTGCCAGCAGTCGGGACAGTAGCAATCAGCCCCAGCATTTT. Complete variable domain (other parts from reference TRBV2 and TRBJ1-5): EPEVTQTPSHQVTQMGQEVILRCVPISNHLYFYWYRQILGQKVEFLVSFYNNEISEKSEIFDDQFSVERPDGSNFTLKIRSTKLEDSAMYFCASSRDSSNQPQHFGDGTRLSIL.

This clone was counted between two and nine times. The chain employs TRBV9 and TRBJ1-2; D remains ambiguous. This CDR3 has 13 amino acids. The ends were cut back, 0 bases at V and 7 bases at J, with 10 bases in the middle. Germline-derived CDR1 and CDR2 are SGDLS and YYNGEE. The CDR3 DNA sequence: TGTGCCAGCAGCGTAGGTCCCGCCAGTGGCTACACCTTC. This encodes CASSVGPASGYTF.

The CDR3 DNA reads as TGCGCCAGCAGCGGCACAGGGGAAGAGACCCAGTACTTC. It translates to CASSGTGEETQYF. The chain couples TRBV5-1 to TRBJ2-5, with 7 bases aligning to TRBD1. The CDR3 length is 13 residues. The germline CDR1 and CDR2 sequences are SGHRS and YFSETQ. The trim removed 4 bases at V and 3 bases at J, leaving 3 bases unmatched.

The chain employs TRBV30 and TRBJ2-3, with D perhaps TRBD1 or TRBD2 (6 bases each). Trimming pared 2 bases from V and 6 bases from J, leaving 18 bases between. The CDR3 totals 15 residues. The germline CDR1 and CDR2 sequences are GTSNPN and SVGIG (reference sequence). The CDR3 bases are TGTGCCTGGAGTCTCCCGACCCTGGGGGGCGATACGCAGTATTTT. Protein product: CAWSLPTLGGDTQYF.

The chain links TRBV5-1 to TRBJ1-2; D is unresolved. V was clipped by 4 bases and J by 5 bases, with 12 bases between them. CDR1 and CDR2 from the germline V gene are SGHRS and YFSETQ. The CDR3 is 13 amino acids. The CDR3 region is CASSPSGEYGYTF. Here the CDR3 DNA reads TGCGCCAGCAGCCCGTCGGGAGAGTATGGCTACACCTTC.

This chain uses TRBV5-1 with TRBJ1-2; a possible D gene is TRBD1 (6 bases). This CDR3 region has 15 residues. The V gene lost 3 bases and the J gene lost 0 bases, with 12 bases spanning the gap. Germline values: CDR1 SGHRS, CDR2 YFSETQ. Written as DNA, the CDR3 is TGCGCCAGCAGCTCCGGGGGCAGAACTAACTATGGCTACACCTTC. Amino acid sequence: CASSSGGRTNYGYTF.

The CDR3 protein is CASSHYPGAYEQYF. CDR3 DNA sequence: TGCGCCAGCAGCCACTATCCGGGTGCCTACGAGCAGTACTTC. The chain has TRBV5-1 and TRBJ2-7; D is ambiguous. V lost 4 bases, J lost 2 bases, and 13 bases lay in between. The germline V gene has CDR1 SGHRS and CDR2 YFSETQ. The CDR3 runs to 14 residues.

This chain connects TRBV6-5 to TRBJ2-1; 7 nucleotides agree with TRBD1. Trimming took 2 bases from V and 4 from J; bases not matched to a gene: 8. Looked up from germline, CDR1 is MNHEY and CDR2 is SVGAGI. The CDR3 totals 16 residues. The DNA of the CDR3 is TGTGCCAGCAGTTACGAGGCGACAGGGCGTTACAATGAGCAGTTCTTC. This translates into CASSYEATGRYNEQFF.

V usage is TRBV6-5 and J usage is TRBJ1-5; D uncertain. The V gene lost 1 base and the J gene lost 4 bases, with 8 bases spanning the gap. The germline gives CDR1 MNHEY, CDR2 SVGAGI. The CDR3 runs to 14 residues. The CDR3 nucleotides are TGTGCCAGCAGTTACTACAAGACGAATCAGCCCCAGCATTTT. Translated: CASSYYKTNQPQHF.

The chain carries TRBV6-5 and TRBJ1-2; D not resolved. This CDR3 region has 13 residues. V shed 2 bases and J shed 4 bases, with 8 bases lying between them. CDR1 and CDR2 from the germline V gene are MNHEY and SVGAGI. The CDR3 coding sequence is TGTGCCAGCAGTTACAGGGTTTCCTATGGCTACACCTTC. Amino acid sequence: CASSYRVSYGYTF.

V gene TRBV19 combines with J gene TRBJ1-1; TRBD1 aligns across 7 bases. CDR1 is LNHDA, CDR2 SQIVND, per germline (reference sequence). The V gene end was trimmed by 4 bases and the J gene end by 6 bases; junction bases not matched to a gene: 11. CDR3 length equals 15 residues. The CDR3 reads CASSTRQGARPEAFF. CDR3 coding DNA: TGTGCCAGTAGTACCCGACAGGGTGCGAGGCCTGAAGCTTTCTTT.

The chain has TRBV7-6 and TRBJ2-1; 16 positions agree with TRBD2. Germline CDR1 is SGHVS and CDR2 is FNYEAQ. The V segment lost 5 bases and the J segment 7 bases; nucleotides outside the gene matches: 8. The CDR3 length is 17 residues. Written as DNA, the CDR3 is TGTGCCAGCAGCACCGGGACTAGCGGGAGGGCCCCGAATGAGCAGTTCTTC. Amino acid sequence: CASSTGTSGRAPNEQFF.

The genes are TRBV18 and TRBJ1-2; unclear D gene. Germline V gene data show CDR1 as KGHSH and CDR2 as LQKENI. This CDR3 contains 13 residues. The V gene lost 4 bases and the J gene lost 1 base, with 7 bases spanning the gap. Here the CDR3 DNA reads TGTGCCAGCTCACGCAAAGATAACTATGGCTACACCTTC. It encodes CASSRKDNYGYTF.

The chain recombines TRBV20-1 with TRBJ2-4, with D unclear. This CDR3 has 11 amino acids. Germline V gives CDR1 DFQATT, CDR2 SNEGSKA (reference sequence). V lost 6 bases to trimming and J lost 5 bases, with 8 bases between them. CDR3 sequence reads: CSARIQNIQYF. CDR3 in DNA: TGCAGTGCCCGGATCCAAAACATTCAGTACTTC.

V usage is TRBV28 and J usage is TRBJ1-5, with D perhaps matching TRBD1 (6 bases). The germline V gene encodes CDR1 MDHEN and CDR2 SYDVKM. The CDR3 extends over 14 amino acids. Trimming shortened V by 6 bases and J by 5 bases, and 14 bases separated the two germline ends. DNA for the CDR3: TGTGCCAGCAGCCGACTACAGGGAGATCAGCCCCAGCATTTT. It is translated as CASSRLQGDQPQHF.

This clone has a single count. The chain links TRBV7-9 to TRBJ2-7, with unresolved D. Between the trimmed V and J ends, which lost 5 bases and 3 bases, there was a span of 8 bases. This CDR3 comprises 12 residues. Germline CDR1 and CDR2: SEHNR and FQNEAQ (reference sequence). The CDR3 sequence: CASSEEVYEQYF. Written as DNA, the CDR3 is TGTGCCAGCAGCGAAGAGGTCTACGAGCAGTACTTC.

The rearrangement links TRBV9 to TRBJ2-7; 7 positions match TRBD1. The V gene end was trimmed by 2 bases and the J gene end by 0 bases; junction bases not matched to a gene: 2. The length of the CDR3 is 14 residues. Germline-derived CDR1 and CDR2 are SGDLS and YYNGEE. CDR3 protein: CASSVGQDSYEQYF. CDR3 nucleotide sequence: TGTGCCAGCAGCGTTGGACAGGACTCCTACGAGCAGTACTTC.

The chain uses TRBV29-1 and TRBJ2-1; 9 bases fit TRBD2. Unmatched junction bases numbered 9, after V lost 3 bases and J lost 6 bases. The CDR3 length is 15 residues. The germline gives CDR1 SQVTM, CDR2 ANQGSEA. CDR3 bases: TGCAGCGTTGACCCAGCGGGAGGATCTCCCAATGAGCAGTTCTTC. Protein: CSVDPAGGSPNEQFF.

The V gene is TRBV15, the J gene TRBJ2-7; a weak D match, TRBD1 (6 bases). V gave up 0 bases and J gave up 2 bases, with 8 bases separating them. CDR1 LNHNV and CDR2 YYDKDF come from the germline V gene (reference sequence). The CDR3 loop spans 14 amino acids. The CDR3 nucleotides read TGTGCCACCAGCAGAGACGGGACAACCTACGAGCAGTACTTC. Its translation: CATSRDGTTYEQYF.

The chain joins TRBV6-1 to TRBJ1-2, with 9 bases identical to TRBD1. The germline V gene encodes CDR1 MNHNS and CDR2 SASEGT. The length of the CDR3 is 15 residues. The V and J ends lost 8 bases and 5 bases, in that order; junction bases with no gene match: 12. CDR3 sequence (DNA): TGTGCCAGCGTTAACACAGGGGGCGCAGGTTATGGCTACACCTTC. Its translation is CASVNTGGAGYGYTF.

This clone turned up a few times. V gene TRBV6-1 combines with J gene TRBJ2-3, with TRBD2 matching 10 bases. CDR3 length: 15 residues. Trimming took 4 bases from V and 6 from J; bases not matched to a gene: 7. Germline lookup yields CDR1 MNHNS and CDR2 SASEGT. The CDR3 here is CASSGWTSGGDTQYF. The DNA of the CDR3 is TGTGCCAGCAGTGGATGGACTAGCGGAGGCGATACGCAGTATTTT.

The genes are TRBV11-2 and TRBJ1-1; D unresolved. Trimming took off 1 base at V and 4 bases at J, with 7 bases between the two ends. Germline V gives CDR1 SGHAT, CDR2 FQNNGV. The CDR3 contains 13 residues. CDR3 nucleotide sequence: TGTGCCAGCAGCTTAGTGCGGGGCACTGAAGCTTTCTTT. Translation gives CASSLVRGTEAFF.

This clone has a handful of counts. The V and J genes are TRBV7-3 and TRBJ1-2; maybe TRBD1 (5 bases). V lost 5 bases to trimming and J lost 3 bases, with 10 bases between them. In germline, CDR1 is SGHTA, CDR2 FQGTGA. This CDR3 contains 13 residues. This CDR3 reads CASSPGADYGYTF. In DNA, the CDR3 is TGTGCCAGCAGCCCTGGGGCAGACTATGGCTACACCTTC.

The chain carries TRBV7-8 and TRBJ2-5; no reliable D call. The CDR3 runs 12 residues. Trimming cost V 3 bases and J 3 bases, with 5 bases left between them. The germline CDR1 and CDR2 sequences are SGHVS and FQNEAQ. The CDR3 coding sequence is TGTGCCAGCAGCTTTGGGGAAGAGACCCAGTACTTC. Amino acid sequence: CASSFGEETQYF. Full variable domain (rest looked up from reference TRBV7-8 and TRBJ2-5): GAGVSQSPRYKVAKRGQDVALRCDPISGHVSLFWYQQALGQGPEFLTYFQNEAQLDKSGLPSDRFFAERPEGSVSTLKIQRTQQEDSAVYLCASSFGEETQYFGPGTRLLVL.

This chain uses TRBV5-4 with TRBJ2-5; 9 bases fit TRBD2. The CDR3 length is 15 residues. Germline assignment: CDR1 SGHNT and CDR2 YYREEE (reference sequence). V lost 4 bases and J lost 6; bases outside the gene matches: 10. CDR3 in DNA: TGTGCCAGCAGCCCCCAGGCGGGAGGGCCTAAGACCCAGTACTTC. This gives the protein CASSPQAGGPKTQYF.